This is a list of T cell receptor beta chains from one sample in a study of blood T cell repertoires in COVID-19. Clones were sequenced by immunoSEQ multiplex PCR, and TCRdb holds only the in-frame ones, with some missing. The sample contains about 79,000 clones, 70% to 90% of which appear only once. Material for sequencing was peripheral blood. All receptors come from a man aged 45-65 years with active COVID-19. CDR3s include the opening cysteine and the closing phenylalanine or tryptophan. Each record gives: CDR3 DNA, CDR3 protein, V gene, clone size, D gene, J gene. The D gene is left open where the match is weak. Clone size is not always given. Where it is, it says once, few, many or a class for expanded clones.

TGTGCCAGTAGTCCGCGACAGGGGGCCAATTCACCCCTCCACTTT CASSPRQGANSPLHF TRBV19 . TRBD1 TRBJ1-6
TGTGCCAGCTCACCTCGGGGGGGCTCTGGAAACACCATATATTTT CASSPRGGSGNTIYF TRBV18 . . TRBJ1-3
TGTGCCAGCAGCCCGTTAGGCAGCGGGGCCACCGGGGAGCTGTTTTTT CASSPLGSGATGELFF TRBV5-4 few TRBD2 TRBJ2-2
TGTGCCACCAGTGACCCGGGACAGGGTGTCACCTTC CATSDPGQGVTF TRBV24-1 . TRBD1 TRBJ1-2
TGTGCCTCCGGGACAGGGGGCGACGAGCAGTACTTC CASGTGGDEQYF TRBV10-3 . TRBD1 TRBJ2-7
TGTGCCAGCAGCTTGGCAGGCAGGGGGTTATACGAGCAGTACTTC CASSLAGRGLYEQYF TRBV5-6 . TRBD1 TRBJ2-7
TGTGCCAGCAGTTACCCGGGGACAGGGGGCTACGAGCAGTACTTC CASSYPGTGGYEQYF TRBV6-2/TRBV6-3 once TRBD1 TRBJ2-7
TGTGCCAGCAGTTACCACGGGGGACAGACAAACATTCAGTACTTC CASSYHGGQTNIQYF TRBV6-2/TRBV6-3 . . TRBJ2-4
TGCGCCAGCAGCCAGAAGACAGGGGGGACCGGGGAGCTGTTTTTT CASSQKTGGTGELFF TRBV4-3 . TRBD1 TRBJ2-2
TGTGCCACCAGCTGGGGCGACAGGGCGGGTAGTTCACCCCTCCACTTT CATSWGDRAGSSPLHF TRBV15 . TRBD1 TRBJ1-6
TGTGCCAGCACCAACCACTTACGGCAGTTCTTC CASTNHLRQFF TRBV12-3/TRBV12-4 . . TRBJ2-1
TGTGCCAGCAGCCTGCTGGGACCGGGACAGGGAACCGGGGAGCTGTTTTTT CASSLLGPGQGTGELFF TRBV7-6 . TRBD1 TRBJ2-2
TGTGCCACCAGCAAAGGACTAGCGGGTAGCACAGATACGCAGTATTTT CATSKGLAGSTDTQYF TRBV15 . TRBD2 TRBJ2-3
TGCGCCAGCCACAGGGCGATAGGTGAAAAACTGTTTTTT CASHRAIGEKLFF TRBV5-1 . . TRBJ1-4
TGTGCTAGTGGTCCCCCGGGGGGTGTAGAGACCCAGTACTTC CASGPPGGVETQYF TRBV12-5 . TRBD2 TRBJ2-5
TGTGCCAGAAGCTTATGTGCGGCCGAATTGAACACTGAAGCTTTCTTT CARSLCAAELNTEAFF TRBV5-3 . . TRBJ1-1
TGTGCCAGCAGCGCCGGGACAGCACCCACTGAAGCTTTCTTT CASSAGTAPTEAFF TRBV7-3 . TRBD1 TRBJ1-1
TGTGCCAGCAGCCCCCGACAGGGGGCGGTGAACACTGAAGCTTTCTTT CASSPRQGAVNTEAFF TRBV9 . TRBD1 TRBJ1-1
TGCGCCAGCAGCATCCGACAGGGGCTGGGCACTGAAGCTTTCTTT CASSIRQGLGTEAFF TRBV5-1 . TRBD1 TRBJ1-1
TGTGCCAGTTCCTACCCTTCCGGGACAGGGGGCTCTGGCCCTGGGGCCAACGTCCTGACTTTC CASSYPSGTGGSGPGANVLTF TRBV2 . TRBD1 TRBJ2-6
TGTGCCAGTAGTATACAAGGGGGGGCTAGCACCGGGGAGCTGTTTTTT CASSIQGGASTGELFF TRBV19 . . TRBJ2-2
TGTGCCAGCAGCTTAGCGAGCGGGAGAAGCTCCTACAATGAGCAGTTCTTC CASSLASGRSSYNEQFF TRBV7-8 . TRBD2 TRBJ2-1
TGTGCCAGCAGTCGAACAGGGTACGAGCAGTACTTC CASSRTGYEQYF TRBV12-3/TRBV12-4 . . TRBJ2-7
TGTGCCAGCAGCTCCGGGACTAGTGTTACAGATACGCAGTATTTT CASSSGTSVTDTQYF TRBV5-4 . TRBD2 TRBJ2-3
TGTGCCAGCAGCCAACAACAGGGGTCCTACAATGAGCAGTTCTTC CASSQQQGSYNEQFF TRBV4-2 . TRBD1 TRBJ2-1
TGTGCCAGCAGCCAAGGGTTGGACAGGGCAAGATCACCCCTCCACTTT CASSQGLDRARSPLHF TRBV3-1/TRBV3-2 . TRBD1 TRBJ1-6
TGTGCCAGCAGCGGCGGTCCGGACACTGAAGCTTTCTTT CASSGGPDTEAFF TRBV11-3 . . TRBJ1-1
TGTGCCAGCCGAATCGGTGGGCCAACGAACTATGGCTACACCTTC CASRIGGPTNYGYTF TRBV2 . . TRBJ1-2
TGTGCCAGCAGCCACAGATCGAAGGATGAAAAACTGTTTTTT CASSHRSKDEKLFF TRBV28 . . TRBJ1-4
TGTGCCAGCAGCCCCACCGGTAAAAACACCATATATTTT CASSPTGKNTIYF TRBV6-5 . . TRBJ1-3
TGCGCCAGCAGCCAAGACGACGCGGCCCGGAGCTCCTACAATGAGCAGTTCTTC CASSQDDAARSSYNEQFF TRBV4-3 . . TRBJ2-1
TGTGCCAGCAGCATCCGCCCGGGGGAATCACCCCTCCACTTT CASSIRPGESPLHF TRBV6-6 . . TRBJ1-6
TGTGCCAGCAGTTTTGGCGATAACTACCGGGAGACCCAGTACTTC CASSFGDNYRETQYF TRBV28 . . TRBJ2-5
TGTGCCAGCAGCTTACTGCGGGAGCAGTACTTC CASSLLREQYF TRBV7-9 . . TRBJ2-7
TGTGCCAGTAGATCCGACGGGGGAAGGTATGGCTACACCTTC CASRSDGGRYGYTF TRBV19 . . TRBJ1-2
TGTGCCTGGAGCTCTAGCGGGGGATTATCGCCCCAGTACTTC CAWSSSGGLSPQYF TRBV30 . TRBD2 TRBJ2-5
TGTGCCACCAGTGACCCTCGACAGGGCTCTAGCACAGATACGCAGTATTTT CATSDPRQGSSTDTQYF TRBV24-1 . TRBD1 TRBJ2-3
TGCAGCGTTGGTCCCGGACAGGGCCGGACAGATACGCAGTATTTT CSVGPGQGRTDTQYF TRBV29-1 . TRBD1 TRBJ2-3
TGCGCCAGCCACTCGGGGGGGACCTTCACAGATACGCAGTATTTT CASHSGGTFTDTQYF TRBV5-1 . TRBD2 TRBJ2-3